This record covers a single TCR beta chain. Its antigen is undetermined. This specimen belongs to a study of identifying expanded T cells in peripheral blood. The study's findings and limits: Differentially abundant clones: 1 to 1.5 between replicates, roughly 16 at approximately 13 days, roughly 18 at four.

Collection occurred without any documented infections or immune events in donors. Profiling relied on immunoSEQ multiplex PCR, and the TCRdb table lists in-frame clones only, not all of them. The sample carries some 130,000 clones, about 86% recorded once. Per germline, CDR1 MNHNS and CDR2 SASEGT. V was shortened by 1 base and J by 9 bases, with 13 bases between the two germline ends. The CDR3 totals 14 residues. Sequenced material: blood. V usage is TRBV6-1 and J usage is TRBJ2-1, with D possibly TRBD2 on 6 matching bases. This receptor was identified in a person aged 18 to 75 in good health. The CDR3 protein is CASSEGTIQLEQFF. The CDR3 coding sequence is TGTGCCAGCAGTGAAGGGACTATCCAGCTTGAGCAGTTCTTC.